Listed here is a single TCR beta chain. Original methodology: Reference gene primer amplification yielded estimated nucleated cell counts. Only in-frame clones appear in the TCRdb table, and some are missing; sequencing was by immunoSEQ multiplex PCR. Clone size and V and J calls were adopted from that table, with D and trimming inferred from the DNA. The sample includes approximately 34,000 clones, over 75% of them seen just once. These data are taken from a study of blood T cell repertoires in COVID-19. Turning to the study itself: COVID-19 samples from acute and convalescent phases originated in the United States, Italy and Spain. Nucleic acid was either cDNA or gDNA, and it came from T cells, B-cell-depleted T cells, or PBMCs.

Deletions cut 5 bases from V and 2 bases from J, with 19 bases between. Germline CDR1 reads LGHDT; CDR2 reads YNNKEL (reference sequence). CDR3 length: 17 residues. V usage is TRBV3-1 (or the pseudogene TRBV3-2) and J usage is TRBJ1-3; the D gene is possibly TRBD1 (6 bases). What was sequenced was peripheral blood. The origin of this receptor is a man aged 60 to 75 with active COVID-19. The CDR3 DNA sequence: TGTGCCAGCAGCTCGAATTCAGGGGTCGTCCCTGGAAACACCATATATTTT. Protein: CASSSNSGVVPGNTIYF.